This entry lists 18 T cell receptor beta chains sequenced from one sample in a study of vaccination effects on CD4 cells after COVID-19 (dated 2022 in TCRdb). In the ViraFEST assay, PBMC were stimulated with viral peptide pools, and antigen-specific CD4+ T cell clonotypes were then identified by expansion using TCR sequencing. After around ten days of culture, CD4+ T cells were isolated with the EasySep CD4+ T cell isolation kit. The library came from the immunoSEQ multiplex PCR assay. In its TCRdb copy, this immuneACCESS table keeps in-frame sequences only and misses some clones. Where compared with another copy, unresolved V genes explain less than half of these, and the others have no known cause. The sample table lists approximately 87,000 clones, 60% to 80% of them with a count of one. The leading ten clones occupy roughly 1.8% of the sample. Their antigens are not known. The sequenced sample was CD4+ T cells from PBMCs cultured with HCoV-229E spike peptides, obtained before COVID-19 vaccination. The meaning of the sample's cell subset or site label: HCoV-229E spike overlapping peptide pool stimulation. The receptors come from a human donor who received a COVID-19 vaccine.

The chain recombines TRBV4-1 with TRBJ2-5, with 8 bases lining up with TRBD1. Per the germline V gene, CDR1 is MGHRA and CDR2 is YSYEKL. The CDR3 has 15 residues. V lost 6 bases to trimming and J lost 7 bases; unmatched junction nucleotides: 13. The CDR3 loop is CASSQQSTGAGTQYF. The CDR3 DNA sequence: TGCGCCAGCAGTCAACAATCGACAGGGGCGGGGACCCAGTACTTC.

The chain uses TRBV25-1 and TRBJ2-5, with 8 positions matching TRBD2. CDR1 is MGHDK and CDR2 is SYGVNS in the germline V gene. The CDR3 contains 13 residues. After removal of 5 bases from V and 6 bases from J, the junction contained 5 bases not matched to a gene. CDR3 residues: CASSKTSGQTQYF. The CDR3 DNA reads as TGTGCCAGCAGTAAAACTAGCGGCCAGACCCAGTACTTC.

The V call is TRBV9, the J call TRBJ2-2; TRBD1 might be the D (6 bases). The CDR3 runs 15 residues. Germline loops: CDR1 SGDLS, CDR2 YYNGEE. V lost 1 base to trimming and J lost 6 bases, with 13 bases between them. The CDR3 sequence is CASSVRTGWAGELFF. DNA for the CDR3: TGTGCCAGCAGCGTAAGAACAGGGTGGGCCGGGGAGCTGTTTTTT.

The CDR3 protein is CASRERGLGGYTF. The CDR3 DNA is TGTGCCAGCAGGGAGAGGGGGCTCGGTGGCTACACCTTC. The V gene is TRBV28, the J gene TRBJ1-2, with 7 bases fitting TRBD1. Germline loops: CDR1 MDHEN, CDR2 SYDVKM. Trimming removed 6 bases from V and 7 bases from J; junction bases left unmatched: 8. CDR3 size: 13 residues.

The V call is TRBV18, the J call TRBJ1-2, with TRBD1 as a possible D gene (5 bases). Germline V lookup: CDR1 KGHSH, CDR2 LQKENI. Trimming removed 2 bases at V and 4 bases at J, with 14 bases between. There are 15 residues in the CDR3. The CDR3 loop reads CASSPEWGILYGYTF. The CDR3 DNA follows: TGTGCCAGCTCACCAGAATGGGGGATCCTCTATGGCTACACCTTC.

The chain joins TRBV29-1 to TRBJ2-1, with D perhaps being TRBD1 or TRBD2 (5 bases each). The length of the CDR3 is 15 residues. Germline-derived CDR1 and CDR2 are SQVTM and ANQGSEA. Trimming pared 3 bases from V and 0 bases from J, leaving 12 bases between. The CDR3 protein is CSVDPTGRSYNEQFF. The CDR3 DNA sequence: TGCAGCGTTGATCCCACGGGGCGCTCCTACAATGAGCAGTTCTTC.

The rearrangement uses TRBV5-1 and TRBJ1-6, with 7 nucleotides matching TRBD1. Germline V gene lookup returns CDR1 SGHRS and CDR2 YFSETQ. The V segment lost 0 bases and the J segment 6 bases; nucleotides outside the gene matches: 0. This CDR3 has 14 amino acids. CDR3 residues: CASSLDRGNSPLHF. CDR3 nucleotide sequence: TGCGCCAGCAGCTTGGACAGGGGTAATTCACCCCTCCACTTT.

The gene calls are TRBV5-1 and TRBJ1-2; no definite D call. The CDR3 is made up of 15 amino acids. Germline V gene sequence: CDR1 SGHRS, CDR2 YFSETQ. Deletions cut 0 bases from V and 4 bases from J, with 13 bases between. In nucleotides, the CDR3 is TGCGCCAGCAGCTTGGTGGGCGGAACCGGCTATGGCTACACCTTC. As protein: CASSLVGGTGYGYTF. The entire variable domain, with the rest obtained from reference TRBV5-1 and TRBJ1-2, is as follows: KAGVTQTPRYLIKTRGQQVTLSCSPISGHRSVSWYQQTPGQGLQFLFEYFSETQRNKGNFPGRFSGRQFSNSRSEMNVSTLELGDSALYLCASSLVGGTGYGYTFGSGTRLTVV.

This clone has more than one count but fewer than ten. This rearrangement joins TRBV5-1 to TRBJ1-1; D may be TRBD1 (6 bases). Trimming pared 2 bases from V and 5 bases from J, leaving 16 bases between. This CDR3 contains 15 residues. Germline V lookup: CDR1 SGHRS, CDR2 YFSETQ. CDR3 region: CASSFVLPGVTEAFF. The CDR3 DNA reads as TGCGCCAGCAGCTTTGTTCTCCCAGGGGTGACTGAAGCTTTCTTT.

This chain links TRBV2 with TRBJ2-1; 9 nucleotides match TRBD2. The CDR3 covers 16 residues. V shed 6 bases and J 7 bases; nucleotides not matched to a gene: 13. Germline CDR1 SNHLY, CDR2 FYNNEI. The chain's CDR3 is CASSEYGTSRVNEQFF. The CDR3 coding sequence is TGTGCCAGCAGCGAATACGGGACTAGCAGGGTAAATGAGCAGTTCTTC.

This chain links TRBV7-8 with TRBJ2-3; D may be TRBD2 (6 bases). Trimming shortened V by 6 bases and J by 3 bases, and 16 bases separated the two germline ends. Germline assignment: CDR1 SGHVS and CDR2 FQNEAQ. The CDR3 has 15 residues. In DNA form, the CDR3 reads TGTGCCAGCAGACACCCCGGGACTGCTACAGATACGCAGTATTTT. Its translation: CASRHPGTATDTQYF. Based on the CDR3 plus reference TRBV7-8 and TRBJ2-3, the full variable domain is GAGVSQSPRYKVAKRGQDVALRCDPISGHVSLFWYQQALGQGPEFLTYFQNEAQLDKSGLPSDRFFAERPEGSVSTLKIQRTQQEDSAVYLCASRHPGTATDTQYFGPGTRLTVL.

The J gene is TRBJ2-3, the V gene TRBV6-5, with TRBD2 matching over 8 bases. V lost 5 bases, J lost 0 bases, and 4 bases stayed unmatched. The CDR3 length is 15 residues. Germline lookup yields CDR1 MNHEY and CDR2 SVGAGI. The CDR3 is CASSNSGASTDTQYF. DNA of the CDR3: TGTGCCAGCAGTAATAGCGGGGCCAGCACAGATACGCAGTATTTT.

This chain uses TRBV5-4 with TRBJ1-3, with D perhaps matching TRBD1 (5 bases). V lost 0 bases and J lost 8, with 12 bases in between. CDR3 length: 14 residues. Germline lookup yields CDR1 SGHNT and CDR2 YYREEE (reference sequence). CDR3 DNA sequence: TGTGCCAGCAGCTTGGCCCAGGGTAGCTACACCATATATTTT. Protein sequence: CASSLAQGSYTIYF.

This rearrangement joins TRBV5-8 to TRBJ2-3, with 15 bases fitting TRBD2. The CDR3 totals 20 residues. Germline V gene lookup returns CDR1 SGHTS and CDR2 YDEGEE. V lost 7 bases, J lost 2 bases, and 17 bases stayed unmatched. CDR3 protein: CASPLGLAGGQPESTDTQYF. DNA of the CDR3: TGTGCCAGCCCCCTGGGACTAGCGGGGGGCCAACCCGAATCCACAGATACGCAGTATTTT.

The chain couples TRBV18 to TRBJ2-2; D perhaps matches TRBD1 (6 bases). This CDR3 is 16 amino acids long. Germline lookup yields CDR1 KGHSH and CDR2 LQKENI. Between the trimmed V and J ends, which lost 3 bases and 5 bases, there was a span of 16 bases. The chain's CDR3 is CASSPTVYTGTGELFF. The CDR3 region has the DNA TGTGCCAGCTCACCGACGGTATATACAGGGACCGGGGAGCTGTTTTTT.

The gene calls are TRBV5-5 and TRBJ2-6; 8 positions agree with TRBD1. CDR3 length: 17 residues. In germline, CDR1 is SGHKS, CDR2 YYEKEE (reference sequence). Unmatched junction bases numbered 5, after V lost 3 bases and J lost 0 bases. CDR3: CASSSLTGGSGANVLTF. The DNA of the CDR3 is TGTGCCAGCAGCTCCCTAACAGGGGGCTCTGGGGCCAACGTCCTGACTTTC.

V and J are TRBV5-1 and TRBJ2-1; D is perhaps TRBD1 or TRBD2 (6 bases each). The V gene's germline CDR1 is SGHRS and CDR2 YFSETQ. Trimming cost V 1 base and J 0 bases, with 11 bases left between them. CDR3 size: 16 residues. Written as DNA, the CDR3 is TGCGCCAGCAGCTTGATCGGGGGCTTCTCCTACAATGAGCAGTTCTTC. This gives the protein CASSLIGGFSYNEQFF.

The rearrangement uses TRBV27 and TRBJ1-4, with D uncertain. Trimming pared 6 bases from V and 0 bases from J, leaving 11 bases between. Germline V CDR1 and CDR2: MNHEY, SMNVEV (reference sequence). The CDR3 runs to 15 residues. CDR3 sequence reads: CASSPTTATNEKLFF. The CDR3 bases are TGTGCCAGCAGCCCCACGACGGCAACTAATGAAAAACTGTTTTTT.